This entry lists 18 T cell receptor beta chains sequenced from one sample in a study of blood T cell repertoires in COVID-19. The assay was immunoSEQ multiplex PCR, and TCRdb's table has in-frame clones only and misses some. The sample yields around 190,000 clones, 87% seen once. The material sequenced was PBMCs or T cells enriched from blood (not recorded which). The receptor source for this set is a man aged 18 to 29 with acute COVID-19.

The V and J genes are TRBV30 and TRBJ1-2, with D possibly being TRBD1 (5 bases). The CDR3 sequence is 13 residues long. The V end was cut by 3 bases, the J end by 3 bases, with 11 bases between. CDR1 is GTSNPN and CDR2 is SVGIG in the germline V gene (reference sequence). The CDR3 nucleotides are TGTGCCTGGAGGGGGACTGCCGACTATGGCTACACCTTC. This sequence encodes CAWRGTADYGYTF.

The rearrangement uses TRBV7-2 and TRBJ1-6; 9 nucleotides align to TRBD1. Germline CDR1 SGHTA, CDR2 FQGNSA. Germline trimming cut 6 bases from V and 8 bases from J; bases unmatched to any gene: 5. The CDR3 is made up of 14 amino acids. CDR3 protein: CASRTGTGYSPLHF. The CDR3 DNA reads as TGTGCCAGCAGAACCGGGACAGGGTATTCACCCCTCCACTTT.

This chain links TRBV3-1 (or the pseudogene TRBV3-2) with TRBJ2-2, with D perhaps TRBD2 (6 bases). The CDR3 runs to 16 residues. Germline V gene data show CDR1 as LGHDT and CDR2 as YNNKEL (reference sequence). Trimming cost V 2 bases and J 0 bases, with 10 bases left between them. The CDR3 loop reads CASSQFTSPNTGELFF. CDR3 DNA sequence: TGTGCCAGCAGCCAATTTACTAGCCCGAACACCGGGGAGCTGTTTTTT.

The chain links TRBV4-2 to TRBJ2-7; 10 bases agree with TRBD2. V lost 0 bases and J lost 5; bases outside the gene matches: 4. CDR3 length: 15 residues. Germline V lookup: CDR1 LGHNA, CDR2 YNFKEQ. For the CDR3, the DNA is TGTGCCAGCAGCCAAGAGGCGCTAGCGGGAGACGAGCAGTACTTC. It encodes CASSQEALAGDEQYF.

In this sample, this clone turned up a few times. The chain links TRBV11-1 to TRBJ2-4; unclear D gene. V dropped 5 bases and J dropped 5 bases, with 7 bases sitting between them. The CDR3 loop spans 12 amino acids. Germline values: CDR1 SGHAT, CDR2 FQDESV (reference sequence). The CDR3 sequence is CASSAHQNIQYF. The CDR3 DNA reads TGTGCCAGCAGCGCACACCAAAACATTCAGTACTTC.

The chain joins TRBV5-1 to TRBJ1-1; D might be TRBD1 (6 bases). V shed 5 bases and J shed 5 bases, with 16 bases lying between them. The germline CDR1 and CDR2 sequences are SGHRS and YFSETQ. This CDR3 has 14 residues. CDR3 protein: CASRPTGSETEAFF. CDR3 DNA sequence: TGCGCCAGCAGACCCACAGGGAGCGAGACTGAAGCTTTCTTT.

V and J are TRBV7-2 and TRBJ1-1; TRBD1 might be the D (6 bases). CDR3 size: 16 residues. V was clipped by 5 bases and J by 1 base, with 17 bases between them. Germline V gene sequence: CDR1 SGHTA, CDR2 FQGNSA. The CDR3: CASSRDQGFGNTEAFF. The CDR3 DNA follows: TGTGCCAGCAGCCGTGACCAGGGGTTCGGGAACACTGAAGCTTTCTTT.

The V gene is TRBV18, the J gene TRBJ1-6; no firm D call. The germline CDR1 and CDR2 sequences are KGHSH and LQKENI. The CDR3 is 14 residues long. Between the trimmed V and J ends, which lost 2 bases and 7 bases, there was a span of 9 bases. CDR3 in DNA: TGTGCCAGCTCACCAGAGAGTCGCAATTCACCCCTCCACTTT. It translates to CASSPESRNSPLHF.

This chain uses TRBV4-1 with TRBJ1-3, with 8 bases fitting TRBD1. Per germline, CDR1 MGHRA and CDR2 YSYEKL. The CDR3 extends over 15 amino acids. After removal of 4 bases from V and 2 bases from J, the junction contained 4 bases not matched to a gene. CDR3 loop: CASSPPGQAGNTIYF. The CDR3, as DNA: TGCGCCAGCAGCCCCCCGGGACAGGCTGGAAACACCATATATTTT.

The V and J genes are TRBV19 and TRBJ2-1, with 7 bases fitting TRBD2. Germline lookup yields CDR1 LNHDA and CDR2 SQIVND (reference sequence). The CDR3 is 15 amino acids. Losses at the gene ends were 7 bases for V and 7 bases for J; bases not matched to a gene: 13. CDR3 DNA sequence: TGTGCCAGTAAGGGCGTTGGCGGGAGTCCGAATGAGCAGTTCTTC. Protein: CASKGVGGSPNEQFF.

The chain couples TRBV25-1 to TRBJ1-6, with D hard to call. V lost 3 bases, J lost 9 bases, and 15 bases lay in between. Germline V gene lookup returns CDR1 MGHDK and CDR2 SYGVNS. The CDR3 consists of 15 residues. CDR3 nucleotide sequence: TGTGCCAGCAGTGAGTCCCCAGTAGGCGGTTCACCCCTCCACTTT. This gives the protein CASSESPVGGSPLHF.

V and J are TRBV5-1 and TRBJ2-7, with D possibly being TRBD2 (6 bases). Germline loops: CDR1 SGHRS, CDR2 YFSETQ. This CDR3 has 14 amino acids. Trimming pared 6 bases from V and 2 bases from J, leaving 15 bases between. CDR3 loop: CASTRTGGTYEQYF. The CDR3 nucleotides read TGCGCCAGCACTCGAACCGGGGGAACCTACGAGCAGTACTTC.

This chain links TRBV7-8 with TRBJ2-7; a possible D gene is TRBD1 (5 bases). V lost 1 base and J lost 4, with 8 bases in between. CDR3 length equals 13 residues. Germline CDR1 is SGHVS and CDR2 is FQNEAQ. The CDR3 spells CASSLDTGYEQYF. CDR3 coding DNA: TGTGCCAGCAGCTTAGATACAGGTTACGAGCAGTACTTC.

The CDR3 DNA sequence: TGTGCCAGCAGTCGGACAATTAGTGAAGCTTTCTTT. Translated: CASSRTISEAFF. The chain uses TRBV12-3 or TRBV12-4 and TRBJ1-1; perhaps TRBD1 as D (5 bases). The CDR3 totals 12 residues. The V end lost 5 bases, the J end lost 7 bases, and 11 bases lay between the germline ends.

This clone came up once. The V call is TRBV28, the J call TRBJ1-3; tentative D call: TRBD1 (6 bases). This CDR3 contains 14 residues. V dropped 5 bases and J dropped 0 bases, with 8 bases sitting between them. The germline V gene has CDR1 MDHEN and CDR2 SYDVKM. This CDR3 reads CASSQDSSGNTIYF. The CDR3 DNA reads as TGTGCCAGCAGTCAGGACAGCTCTGGAAACACCATATATTTT. Filled out from reference TRBV28 and TRBJ1-3, the complete variable domain reads DVKVTQSSRYLVKRTGEKVFLECVQDMDHENMFWYRQDPGLGLRLIYFSYDVKMKEKGDIPEGYSVSREKKERFSLILESASTNQTSMYLCASSQDSSGNTIYFGEGSWLTVV.

The sample holds one count of this clone. V and J are TRBV3-1 (or the pseudogene TRBV3-2) and TRBJ2-7; 14 bases match TRBD2. The CDR3 is made up of 16 amino acids. The germline gives CDR1 LGHDT, CDR2 YNNKEL (reference sequence). The V and J ends lost 1 base and 6 bases, in that order; junction bases with no gene match: 5. CDR3 protein: CASSQAGGLAGVEQYF. CDR3 nucleotides: TGTGCCAGCAGCCAAGCCGGGGGACTAGCGGGAGTCGAGCAGTACTTC.

V usage is TRBV27 and J usage is TRBJ1-2, with 8 bases aligning to TRBD1. The CDR3 contains 17 residues. Germline CDR1 reads MNHEY; CDR2 reads SMNVEV (reference sequence). V dropped 7 bases and J dropped 3; count of bases not matched to a gene: 16. CDR3 sequence (DNA): TGTGCCAGCAAGTCACAAGGACAGGGAGCTTATCACTATGGCTACACCTTC. Residues: CASKSQGQGAYHYGYTF.

The chain combines TRBV9 with TRBJ2-4, with 8 bases matching TRBD2. The ends lost 4 bases at V and 4 bases at J; junction bases unmatched: 10. Germline V lookup: CDR1 SGDLS, CDR2 YYNGEE. This CDR3 region has 16 residues. In DNA, the CDR3 is TGTGCCAGCAGCTTGGGGGTAGCGGGGCAAAAAAACATTCAGTACTTC. This translates into CASSLGVAGQKNIQYF.